Listed below are T cell receptor beta chains from one sample, sequenced in a study of T cell responses to AZD1222 COVID-19 vaccine. Repertoires were generated with immunoSEQ multiplex PCR, while TCRdb's copy carries only in-frame clones and drops some. The data contain more than 65,000 clones, around 85% of them singletons. This material consisted of peripheral blood, taken 28 days after the second AZD1222 dose. These receptors all stem from an adult who received the AZD1222 COVID-19 vaccine. Both conserved end residues are part of each CDR3. D genes are given only for firm matches. The size of a clone is reported for some rows only, either as once, few or many, or as a class for expanded clones.

d_gene: TRBD1; v_gene: TRBV2; abundance: few; j_gene: TRBJ2-2; CDR3nt: TGTGCCAGCAGTGAGACAGGGTCCAACACCGGGGAGCTGTTTTTT; CDR3aa: CASSETGSNTGELFF
d_gene: .; v_gene: TRBV12-3/TRBV12-4; abundance: .; j_gene: TRBJ1-2; CDR3nt: TGTGCCAGCACTCTATCTAACTATGGCTACACCTTC; CDR3aa: CASTLSNYGYTF
d_gene: .; v_gene: TRBV19; abundance: .; j_gene: TRBJ2-7; CDR3nt: TGTGCCAGTAGTATGGCGGGGGCGCGCGAGGGGGAGCAGTACTTC; CDR3aa: CASSMAGAREGEQYF
d_gene: .; v_gene: TRBV5-1; abundance: .; j_gene: TRBJ1-3; CDR3nt: TGCGCCAGCAGCTTGGACAAAATCTCAGGAAACACCATATATTTT; CDR3aa: CASSLDKISGNTIYF
d_gene: .; v_gene: TRBV7-6; abundance: .; j_gene: TRBJ2-1; CDR3nt: TGTGCCAGCAGCCCTGGGACGCTGAGTGAGCAGTTCTTC; CDR3aa: CASSPGTLSEQFF
d_gene: .; v_gene: TRBV5-1; abundance: .; j_gene: TRBJ2-7; CDR3nt: TGCGCCAGCAGCCTTGCCTACAGGTCCTACGAGCAGTACTTC; CDR3aa: CASSLAYRSYEQYF
d_gene: TRBD2; v_gene: TRBV9; abundance: .; j_gene: TRBJ2-2; CDR3nt: TGTGCCAGCAGCGTAGCGATAGCGGGGGGTTCGGTCACCGGGGAGCTGTTTTTT; CDR3aa: CASSVAIAGGSVTGELFF
d_gene: TRBD1; v_gene: TRBV5-1; abundance: .; j_gene: TRBJ1-4; CDR3nt: TGCGCCAGCAGTGAGACAGGGTACGATGAAAAACTGTTTTTT; CDR3aa: CASSETGYDEKLFF
d_gene: .; v_gene: TRBV5-1; abundance: .; j_gene: TRBJ2-7; CDR3nt: TGCGCCAGCAGCTTGCAACAACACGAGCAGTACTTC; CDR3aa: CASSLQQHEQYF
d_gene: .; v_gene: TRBV3-1/TRBV3-2; abundance: .; j_gene: TRBJ2-6; CDR3nt: TGTGCCAGCAGCCAAGACAGCTCTGGGGCCAACGTCCTGACTTTC; CDR3aa: CASSQDSSGANVLTF
d_gene: .; v_gene: TRBV6-6; abundance: .; j_gene: TRBJ1-3; CDR3nt: TGTGCCAGCAGTACCAGGGGCCTCGGAAACACCATATATTTT; CDR3aa: CASSTRGLGNTIYF
d_gene: .; v_gene: TRBV12-3/TRBV12-4; abundance: .; j_gene: TRBJ1-2; CDR3nt: TGTGCCAGCAGCCCACCTTATGAGGGCTACACCTTC; CDR3aa: CASSPPYEGYTF
d_gene: .; v_gene: TRBV6-6; abundance: once; j_gene: TRBJ1-1; CDR3nt: TGTGCCAGCAGGAGGGGGGTGAACACTGAAGCTTTCTTT; CDR3aa: CASRRGVNTEAFF
d_gene: .; v_gene: TRBV7-9; abundance: .; j_gene: TRBJ2-2; CDR3nt: TGTGCCAGCAGCTTAGTCGGGGGAGCCGGGGAGCTGTTTTTT; CDR3aa: CASSLVGGAGELFF
d_gene: TRBD1; v_gene: TRBV7-2; abundance: once; j_gene: TRBJ2-2; CDR3nt: TGTGCCAGCAGCTTTAGTCAGGGGGCCGGGGAGCTGTTTTTT; CDR3aa: CASSFSQGAGELFF
d_gene: .; v_gene: TRBV5-1; abundance: .; j_gene: TRBJ1-3; CDR3nt: TGCGCCAGCAGCCGGGACGGCTCTGGAAACACCATATATTTT; CDR3aa: CASSRDGSGNTIYF
d_gene: .; v_gene: TRBV19; abundance: .; j_gene: TRBJ1-5; CDR3nt: TGTGCCAGTAGTATAAGGGGCGAGGGCAATCAGCCCCAGCATTTT; CDR3aa: CASSIRGEGNQPQHF
d_gene: TRBD1; v_gene: TRBV5-1; abundance: .; j_gene: TRBJ1-5; CDR3nt: TGCGCCAGCAGCGCGGGACAGGGAGATCAGCCCCAGCATTTT; CDR3aa: CASSAGQGDQPQHF
d_gene: TRBD1; v_gene: TRBV6-5; abundance: .; j_gene: TRBJ2-3; CDR3nt: TGTGCCAGCAGTCGACAGGGGGCAGCAGATACGCAGTATTTT; CDR3aa: CASSRQGAADTQYF
d_gene: .; v_gene: TRBV29-1; abundance: few; j_gene: TRBJ1-1; CDR3nt: TGCAGCGTTGAAGCCTATGGAAACGGGAACACTGAAGCTTTCTTT; CDR3aa: CSVEAYGNGNTEAFF
d_gene: .; v_gene: TRBV2; abundance: once; j_gene: TRBJ1-5; CDR3nt: TGTGCCAGCAGACAGGATAGCAATCAGCCCCAGCATTTT; CDR3aa: CASRQDSNQPQHF
d_gene: .; v_gene: TRBV27; abundance: once; j_gene: TRBJ1-1; CDR3nt: TGTGCCAGCACCCCCGATCCGTCGAACACTGAAGCTTTCTTT; CDR3aa: CASTPDPSNTEAFF
d_gene: TRBD1; v_gene: TRBV7-2; abundance: few; j_gene: TRBJ1-1; CDR3nt: TGTGCCAGCAGCCCGACGGGGACAGTCACTGAAGCTTTCTTT; CDR3aa: CASSPTGTVTEAFF
d_gene: .; v_gene: TRBV28; abundance: .; j_gene: TRBJ1-6; CDR3nt: TGTGCCAGCAGTGGAAATTCACCCCTCCACTTT; CDR3aa: CASSGNSPLHF
d_gene: TRBD1; v_gene: TRBV30; abundance: .; j_gene: TRBJ1-5; CDR3nt: TGTGCCTGGAGCCCGGGACAGGGGTCTGAGCCCCAGCATTTT; CDR3aa: CAWSPGQGSEPQHF
d_gene: .; v_gene: TRBV28; abundance: once; j_gene: TRBJ2-5; CDR3nt: TGTGCCAGCAGTCCCGGGACACAAGAGACCCAGTACTTC; CDR3aa: CASSPGTQETQYF
d_gene: TRBD2; v_gene: TRBV27; abundance: .; j_gene: TRBJ2-3; CDR3nt: TGTGCCAGCAGTTTACAGCGGGGGTCGCTGGGGTCAACAGATACGCAGTATTTT; CDR3aa: CASSLQRGSLGSTDTQYF
d_gene: TRBD1; v_gene: TRBV19; abundance: .; j_gene: TRBJ2-7; CDR3nt: TGTGCCAGTAGTCCGGGACAGGCGGTCTCCTACGAGCAGTACTTC; CDR3aa: CASSPGQAVSYEQYF
d_gene: .; v_gene: TRBV7-9; abundance: .; j_gene: TRBJ2-1; CDR3nt: TGTGCCAGCAGCTTAGGGCCGGGCCAGGGGGGAAATGAGCAGTTCTTC; CDR3aa: CASSLGPGQGGNEQFF
d_gene: TRBD2; v_gene: TRBV24-1; abundance: .; j_gene: TRBJ2-5; CDR3nt: TGTGCCACCAGTGATTCGTTTCGACTAGCGGGGGGAGAGACCCAGTACTTC; CDR3aa: CATSDSFRLAGGETQYF
d_gene: .; v_gene: TRBV9; abundance: .; j_gene: TRBJ1-1; CDR3nt: TGTGCCAGCAGCGTAGGAGAAAGGGGCCAGACTGAAGCTTTCTTT; CDR3aa: CASSVGERGQTEAFF
d_gene: .; v_gene: TRBV19; abundance: .; j_gene: TRBJ1-2; CDR3nt: TGTGCCGCGCAGGGACCTAACTATGGCTACACCTTC; CDR3aa: CAAQGPNYGYTF
d_gene: .; v_gene: TRBV6-5; abundance: .; j_gene: TRBJ1-5; CDR3nt: TGTGCCAGCCATAACCTTAACAATCAGCCCCAGCATTTT; CDR3aa: CASHNLNNQPQHF
d_gene: .; v_gene: TRBV6-1; abundance: .; j_gene: TRBJ1-3; CDR3nt: TGTGCCAGCAGTGAAGGGACAGCAAGCTCTGGAAACACCATATATTTT; CDR3aa: CASSEGTASSGNTIYF
d_gene: .; v_gene: TRBV6-2/TRBV6-3; abundance: .; j_gene: TRBJ2-3; CDR3nt: TGTGCCAGCAGTTATGTCCCCTTGGATACGCAGTATTTT; CDR3aa: CASSYVPLDTQYF
d_gene: .; v_gene: TRBV5-6; abundance: .; j_gene: TRBJ2-5; CDR3nt: TGTGCCAGCAGCACCCAGGGGAAAGAGACCCAGTACTTC; CDR3aa: CASSTQGKETQYF
d_gene: TRBD2; v_gene: TRBV5-1; abundance: few; j_gene: TRBJ2-3; CDR3nt: TGCGCCAGCAGCTTGGTCGGCTTCCTAGCGGGAGGTAGCACAGATACGCAGTATTTT; CDR3aa: CASSLVGFLAGGSTDTQYF
d_gene: .; v_gene: TRBV2; abundance: .; j_gene: TRBJ1-2; CDR3nt: TGTGCCAGCACCCTGGGGGACTGGAGTACCTTC; CDR3aa: CASTLGDWSTF
d_gene: TRBD1; v_gene: TRBV7-9; abundance: .; j_gene: TRBJ2-7; CDR3nt: TGTGCCAGCAGCTCACCTCTCGGGACAGCCTCCTACGAGCAGTACTTC; CDR3aa: CASSSPLGTASYEQYF
d_gene: TRBD1; v_gene: TRBV28; abundance: .; j_gene: TRBJ1-1; CDR3nt: TGTGCCAGCAAGGAACAGGGGGTAACTGAAGCTTTCTTT; CDR3aa: CASKEQGVTEAFF
d_gene: TRBD1; v_gene: TRBV9; abundance: .; j_gene: TRBJ2-7; CDR3nt: TGTGCCAGCAGCATCGGGGACAGCGAAACCTCCTACGAGCAGTACTTC; CDR3aa: CASSIGDSETSYEQYF
d_gene: .; v_gene: TRBV7-3; abundance: .; j_gene: TRBJ1-6; CDR3nt: TGTGCCAGCAGCTTAACCGCCGTTCTTGACTATAATTCACCCCTCCACTTT; CDR3aa: CASSLTAVLDYNSPLHF
d_gene: .; v_gene: TRBV15; abundance: .; j_gene: TRBJ2-7; CDR3nt: TGTGCCACCAGCAGAGTGGGGGACGAGCAGTACTTC; CDR3aa: CATSRVGDEQYF
d_gene: .; v_gene: TRBV7-3; abundance: .; j_gene: TRBJ1-1; CDR3nt: TGTGCCAGCAGCTTAAGCGCGAACACTGAAGCTTTCTTT; CDR3aa: CASSLSANTEAFF
d_gene: .; v_gene: TRBV6-2/TRBV6-3; abundance: few; j_gene: TRBJ2-7; CDR3nt: TGTGCCAGCAGTTCCCGGGACACGAGCTCCTACGAGCAGTACTTC; CDR3aa: CASSSRDTSSYEQYF
d_gene: TRBD1; v_gene: TRBV28; abundance: .; j_gene: TRBJ1-2; CDR3nt: TGTGCCAGCAGCTATACAGGGAACAGGGGCTATGGCTACACCTTC; CDR3aa: CASSYTGNRGYGYTF
d_gene: TRBD2; v_gene: TRBV20-1; abundance: .; j_gene: TRBJ2-1; CDR3nt: TGCAGTGCTAGTAGCGATAGCGGGATCTACAATGAGCAGTTCTTC; CDR3aa: CSASSDSGIYNEQFF
d_gene: .; v_gene: TRBV19; abundance: .; j_gene: TRBJ1-5; CDR3nt: TGTGCCACCAACGAGGGGTGGGTCAATCAGCCCCAGCATTTT; CDR3aa: CATNEGWVNQPQHF
d_gene: TRBD2; v_gene: TRBV3-1/TRBV3-2; abundance: .; j_gene: TRBJ2-2; CDR3nt: TGTGCCAGCAGCGCCGGACTAGCGGGGACGGGCGGGGAGCTGTTTTTT; CDR3aa: CASSAGLAGTGGELFF
d_gene: .; v_gene: TRBV4-3; abundance: .; j_gene: TRBJ1-1; CDR3nt: TGCGCCAGCAGCCAAGGAACATTTGGGTCAGTGAACACTGAAGCTTTCTTT; CDR3aa: CASSQGTFGSVNTEAFF
d_gene: .; v_gene: TRBV2; abundance: once; j_gene: TRBJ1-2; CDR3nt: TGTGCCAGCAAAAGGGGAGACTATGGCTACACCTTC; CDR3aa: CASKRGDYGYTF
d_gene: TRBD2; v_gene: TRBV4-2; abundance: .; j_gene: TRBJ2-2; CDR3nt: TGTGCCAGCAGCCAAGAAGGGACTAGCGGGAGCTACACCGGGGAGCTGTTTTTT; CDR3aa: CASSQEGTSGSYTGELFF
d_gene: .; v_gene: TRBV28; abundance: .; j_gene: TRBJ2-2; CDR3nt: TGTGCCAGCAGGGTCACAGATCCTGGGTCTGGAGAGGAGCTGTTTTTT; CDR3aa: CASRVTDPGSGEELFF